This is a list of T cell receptor beta chains from one sample in a study of blood T cells in healthy people across ages. Via MiXCR, TCRdb re-called the 5' RACE reads, giving one row per CDR3 protein. The table includes roughly 410,000 distinct CDR3 sequences, about 49% detected once. The sample taken for sequencing was blood. The receptors come from a man in his 60s in good health. The CDR3 runs from the conserved cysteine through the conserved F or W. Each record gives: J gene, clone size, D gene, V gene, CDR3 protein, CDR3 DNA. D genes are given only for firm matches. For some rows the clone size is stated as once, few or many, or as a class when expanded; others skip it.

>TRBJ2-3|-|TRBD2|TRBV7-2
CASRSAGASGSKYTQYF
TGTGCCAGCAGATCAGCAGGGGCTAGCGGGAGCAAATATACGCAGTATTTT
>TRBJ1-2|-|-|TRBV15
CATGLRAGVSDGYTF
TGTGCCACCGGCCTCAGAGCGGGGGTTTCCGATGGCTACACCTTC
>TRBJ2-1|-|TRBD2|TRBV5-1
CASSTTSGRNEQFF
TGCGCCAGCAGCACAACTAGCGGGAGGAATGAGCAGTTCTTC
>TRBJ2-1|-|-|TRBV20-1
CSASHAGTRGPNEQFF
TGCAGTGCTAGCCACGCCGGGACAAGGGGCCCCAATGAGCAGTTCTTC
>TRBJ2-3|-|-|TRBV19
CASSSRQNTQYF
TGTGCCAGTAGTTCCCGACAGAATACGCAGTATTTT
>TRBJ2-7|few|-|TRBV30
CAWSVMLREQYF
TGTGCCTGGAGTGTAATGCTCCGCGAGCAGTACTTC
>TRBJ2-7|-|-|TRBV5-1
CASSLQESYEQYF
TGCGCCAGCAGCTTACAGGAATCCTACGAGCAGTACTTC
>TRBJ2-6|-|-|TRBV6-1
CASSSSGSWASGANVLTF
TGTGCCAGCAGTAGTTCCGGGTCCTGGGCCTCTGGGGCCAACGTCCTGACTTTC
>TRBJ2-5|few|TRBD2|TRBV4-2
CASSQDLSGSRQETQYF
TGTGCCAGCAGCCAAGATCTGAGCGGGAGCAGGCAAGAGACCCAGTACTTC
>TRBJ2-3|-|-|TRBV20-1
CSARTGSTDTQYF
TGCAGTGCTAGAACGGGAAGCACAGATACGCAGTATTTT
>TRBJ2-5|-|TRBD2|TRBV6-2/TRBV6-3
CASSWWTSFETQYF
TGTGCCAGCAGTTGGTGGACTAGTTTTGAGACCCAGTACTTC
>TRBJ1-4|-|-|TRBV27
CASSCGEGTNEKLFF
TGTGCCAGCAGTTGCGGAGAGGGGACTAATGAAAAACTGTTTTTT
>TRBJ1-1|few|-|TRBV29-1
CSTGPVHRTEAFF
TGCAGCACCGGACCAGTACATCGCACTGAAGCTTTCTTT
>TRBJ2-7|few|TRBD2|TRBV20-1
CSAPPGGPRYEQYF
TGCAGTGCCCCGCCGGGGGGGCCTCGATACGAGCAGTACTTC
>TRBJ1-2|-|-|TRBV6-1
CASRLRDGEDGYTF
TGTGCCAGCAGACTCAGGGACGGGGAGGACGGCTACACCTTC
>TRBJ2-7|few|-|TRBV7-2
CASSLEFRGVYEQYF
TGTGCCAGCAGCTTAGAGTTTCGGGGAGTATACGAGCAGTACTTC
>TRBJ2-1|-|-|TRBV6-5
CASSDDGYNEQFF
TGTGCCAGCAGTGACGACGGCTACAATGAGCAGTTCTTC
>TRBJ1-3|-|-|TRBV6-6
CASRRESAGNTIYF
TGTGCCAGCCGCAGGGAATCGGCTGGAAACACCATATATTTT
>TRBJ2-5|few|-|TRBV29-1
CSVPGTVPYNEQYF
TGCAGCGTGCCCGGGACTGTCCCCTACAATGAGCAGTACTTC
>TRBJ1-2|few|-|TRBV3-1
CASSQGTSGSGYTF
TGTGCCAGCAGCCAGGGGACATCCGGGAGTGGCTACACCTTC
>TRBJ2-3|-|-|TRBV6-5
CASRRGTDRADTQYF
TGTGCCAGCAGACGTGGGACGGATAGGGCAGATACGCAGTATTTT
>TRBJ1-2|once|-|TRBV20-1
CSASGTTNDGYTF
TGCAGTGCCTCCGGGACAACAAACGATGGCTACACCTTC
>TRBJ1-5|-|-|TRBV28
CASSSTPPQPSNQPQHF
TGTGCCAGCAGTTCAACCCCCCCGCAGCCTAGCAATCAGCCCCAGCATTTT
>TRBJ2-1|few|-|TRBV5-1
CASSLPTDGTRSSYNEQFF
TGCGCCAGCAGCCTCCCGACTGACGGTACCAGAAGCTCCTACAATGAGCAGTTCTTC
>TRBJ2-7|few|-|TRBV7-8
CASSWVRVGREQYF
TGTGCCAGCAGCTGGGTTCGTGTTGGACGTGAGCAGTACTTC
>TRBJ1-2|-|-|TRBV4-2
CASSQDRGYGYGYTF
TGTGCCAGCAGCCAAGATCGAGGGTATGGCTATGGCTACACCTTC
>TRBJ2-1|-|-|TRBV29-1
CSVEGGVDDNERFF
TGCAGCGTTGAAGGGGGGGTGGACGACAATGAGCGGTTCTTC
>TRBJ2-7|few|-|TRBV29-1
CSVLRARTYEQYF
TGCAGCGTTCTAAGGGCCAGGACCTACGAGCAGTACTTC
>TRBJ2-1|few|TRBD2|TRBV20-1
CSARVKREGPRAYNEQFF
TGCAGTGCTAGAGTAAAGCGGGAGGGCCCCCGAGCCTACAATGAGCAGTTCTTC
>TRBJ2-3|many|-|TRBV27
CASSVSPQDTQYF
TGTGCCAGCAGTGTATCCCCACAAGATACGCAGTATTTT
>TRBJ2-5|-|-|TRBV9
CASSVVEGGETQYF
TGTGCCAGCAGCGTAGTTGAGGGTGGAGAGACCCAGTACTTC
>TRBJ2-3|-|TRBD2|TRBV5-5
CASSSRATSGGPDTQYF
TGTGCCAGCAGCTCACGGGCGACTAGCGGGGGCCCAGATACGCAGTATTTT
>TRBJ2-3|many|-|TRBV7-8
CASSLSYDTQYF
TGTGCCAGCAGCCTTAGTTACGATACGCAGTATTTT
>TRBJ2-7|-|-|TRBV14
CASSQVGRYEQYF
TGTGCCAGCAGCCAAGTTGGGCGCTACGAGCAGTACTTC
>TRBJ2-1|-|-|TRBV4-3
CASSQDGQAGSYNEQFF
TGCGCCAGCAGCCAAGATGGGCAGGCAGGCTCCTACAATGAGCAGTTCTTC
>TRBJ1-1|-|TRBD1|TRBV29-1
CSAAPSGGRRTEAFF
TGCAGCGCTGCCCCTTCAGGGGGGCGTCGGACTGAAGCTTTCTTT
>TRBJ2-1|few|-|TRBV12-3/TRBV12-4
CASSLAGFSYNEQFF
TGTGCCAGCAGTTTAGCGGGTTTCTCCTACAATGAGCAGTTCTTT
>TRBJ2-5|-|-|TRBV12-3/TRBV12-4
CASSLSQGTYQETQYF
TGTGCCAGCAGTTTAAGCCAGGGGACCTACCAAGAGACCCAGTACTTC
>TRBJ2-7|-|TRBD1|TRBV29-1
CSVEGTGDSYEQYF
TGCAGCGTTGAAGGGACAGGGGATTCCTACGAGCAGTACTTC
>TRBJ2-4|few|TRBD2|TRBV7-2
CASSLREGTKNIQYF
TGTGCCAGCAGCCTTAGGGAGGGTACCAAAAACATTCAGTACTTC
>TRBJ2-3|-|-|TRBV20-1
CSAKPGPSTDTQYF
TGCAGTGCTAAACCGGGCCCGAGCACAGATACGCAGTATTTT
>TRBJ2-5|many|-|TRBV4-3
CASSHQAFVFETQYF
TGCGCCAGCAGCCATCAAGCGTTTGTTTTCGAGACCCAGTACTTC
>TRBJ2-5|-|TRBD1|TRBV3-1
CASSPVGQGLKTQYF
TGTGCCAGCAGCCCCGTGGGACAGGGGTTGAAGACCCAGTACTTC
>TRBJ2-3|few|-|TRBV9
CASSVFRTDTQYF
TGTGCCAGCAGCGTCTTCCGCACAGATACGCAGTATTTT